This TCR beta chain appears in the sequencing data of a study of blood T cell repertoires in COVID-19. About the research overall: Italy, Spain and the United States were the sources of the convalescent and acute COVID-19 samples. PBMCs, B-cell-depleted T cells, or T cells provided the cDNA or gDNA that made up the material.

Per the original methods: Cell counts per sample came from amplifying reference gene primers. TCRdb's copy holds only in-frame clones and misses some; the assay was immunoSEQ multiplex PCR. The DNA gave D and trimming, while V, J and clone size come from that table. The sample has some 150,000 clones, roughly four fifths seen once. This CDR3 has 16 residues. With 4 bases clipped from V and 9 bases from J, the junction kept 12 bases outside the gene matches. CDR1 and CDR2 from the germline V gene are LGHNA and YNFKEQ. This chain connects TRBV4-2 to TRBJ2-1, with TRBD2 matching 10 bases. The sequencing sample was made of peripheral blood. The TCR comes from a human donor in a cohort sampled during active COVID-19. In nucleotides, the CDR3 is TGTGCCAGCAGCCCCCAGCAACTAGCGGGGCTCCTTGAGCAGTTCTTC. Residues: CASSPQQLAGLLEQFF.